This is a list of T cell receptor beta chains from one sample in a study of blood T cell repertoires in COVID-19. Libraries were prepared by immunoSEQ multiplex PCR; TCRdb keeps only in-frame clonotypes and omits some of them. Of more than 110,000 clones listed, approximately 81% are singletons. The sample comprised PBMCs or T cells enriched from blood (not recorded which). The receptors were sampled from a man aged 35 to 55 with acute COVID-19. Each CDR3 is given with its conserved first and last residue. D genes are given only for firm matches. Not every row has a clone size; where given, it reads once, few, many or a size class.

J | size | D | V | CDR3 | DNA
TRBJ2-7 | . | TRBD1 | TRBV27 | CASSLELTGAYEQYF | TGTGCCAGCAGTTTGGAATTAACAGGGGCGTACGAGCAGTACTTC
TRBJ2-2 | . | TRBD1 | TRBV9 | CASSQLKGAIGELFF | TGTGCCAGCAGCCAGCTTAAGGGGGCGATAGGGGAGCTGTTTTTT
TRBJ2-1 | . | . | TRBV28 | CASRYGVPKYEQFF | TGTGCCAGCAGGTACGGGGTTCCTAAGTATGAGCAGTTCTTC
TRBJ1-1 | . | . | TRBV10-3 | CAISELGAAEAFF | TGTGCCATCAGTGAGTTGGGAGCCGCTGAAGCTTTCTTT
TRBJ2-2 | . | . | TRBV7-9 | CASSPDYTGELFF | TGTGCCAGCAGCCCGGACTACACCGGGGAGCTGTTTTTT
TRBJ1-4 | . | . | TRBV6-5 | CASYGDTNEKLFF | TGTGCCAGCTATGGGGACACCAATGAAAAACTGTTTTTT
TRBJ2-7 | . | . | TRBV5-1 | CASSLSGYEQYF | TGCGCCAGCAGCCTGAGCGGCTACGAGCAGTACTTC
TRBJ2-1 | . | TRBD1 | TRBV11-2 | CASSWTGDEQFF | TGTGCCAGCAGCTGGACAGGCGATGAGCAGTTCTTC
TRBJ1-5 | . | . | TRBV6-5 | CASSRPGDQPQHF | TGTGCCAGCAGTCGACCAGGGGATCAGCCCCAGCATTTT
TRBJ1-2 | . | . | TRBV6-2/TRBV6-3 | CASSNLGAYGYTF | TGTGCCAGCAGCAACCTGGGGGCGTATGGCTACACCTTC
TRBJ2-1 | few | TRBD1 | TRBV5-4 | CASSQTGRVSYNEQFF | TGTGCCAGCAGCCAGACAGGGAGAGTTTCCTACAATGAGCAGTTCTTC
TRBJ1-2 | few | TRBD1 | TRBV28 | CASSRQGPYGYTF | TGTGCCAGCAGTAGACAGGGCCCCTATGGCTACACCTTC
TRBJ1-4 | . | . | TRBV5-1 | CASSLRRQGATNEKLFF | TGCGCCAGCAGCTTAAGAAGGCAGGGCGCAACTAATGAAAAACTGTTTTTT
TRBJ2-3 | . | TRBD2 | TRBV30 | CAWSPPGGADTQYF | TGTGCCTGGAGTCCACCGGGGGGGGCAGATACGCAGTATTTT
TRBJ1-5 | . | . | TRBV6-5 | CASSYAGPDSNQPQHF | TGTGCCAGCAGTTACGCCGGTCCCGATAGCAATCAGCCCCAGCATTTT
TRBJ1-6 | . | TRBD1 | TRBV3-1/TRBV3-2 | CASSQESGTGGNSPLHF | TGTGCCAGCAGCCAAGAGTCCGGGACAGGGGGTAATTCACCCCTCCACTTT
TRBJ2-2 | once | TRBD1 | TRBV7-9 | CASSQPRTGTTGELFF | TGTGCCAGCAGCCAACCCCGGACAGGGACCACCGGGGAGCTGTTTTTT
TRBJ2-1 | . | TRBD2 | TRBV6-2/TRBV6-3 | CASSLLGLAGQNEQFF | TGTGCCAGCAGTCTCCTGGGACTAGCGGGGCAAAATGAGCAGTTCTTC
TRBJ2-2 | . | . | TRBV19 | CASNPVTGELFF | TGTGCCAGTAATCCAGTCACCGGGGAGCTGTTTTTT
TRBJ2-5 | . | . | TRBV9 | CASNVGLLQETQYF | TGTGCCAGCAACGTCGGACTTCTCCAAGAGACCCAGTACTTC
TRBJ2-2 | . | . | TRBV5-1 | CASSYGPGGTGELFF | TGCGCCAGCAGCTATGGTCCCGGCGGCACCGGGGAGCTGTTTTTT
TRBJ1-1 | . | TRBD1 | TRBV6-2/TRBV6-3 | CASSYGQETAYTEAFF | TGTGCCAGCAGTTATGGACAGGAGACGGCTTATACTGAAGCTTTCTTT
TRBJ1-1 | . | . | TRBV27 | CASSLEVNTEAFF | TGTGCCAGCAGTTTAGAGGTGAACACTGAAGCTTTCTTT
TRBJ2-7 | . | . | TRBV11-2 | CASSLTGVAHSYEQYF | TGTGCCAGCAGCTTAACGGGCGTAGCGCACTCCTACGAGCAGTACTTC
TRBJ1-5 | . | TRBD1 | TRBV18 | CASSATGSDQPQHF | TGTGCCAGCTCAGCGACAGGGTCCGATCAGCCCCAGCATTTT
TRBJ2-1 | . | . | TRBV30 | CAWSSGGEQFF | TGTGCCTGGTCCTCTGGAGGTGAGCAGTTCTTC
TRBJ1-5 | . | TRBD1 | TRBV3-1/TRBV3-2 | CASSQEGDRGANSNQPQHF | TGTGCCAGCAGCCAAGAGGGGGACAGGGGGGCAAATAGCAATCAGCCCCAGCATTTT